This T cell receptor beta chain was observed in a study of beta chain features in type 1 diabetes. Across the whole study: When patients were set against healthy donors, age, gender and cell yields were similar. Overall study findings and caveats: The study found fewer insertions and more deletions at VDJ junctions in type 1 diabetes patients. Researchers report that Type 1 diabetes patients had moderately but significantly shorter TCRB CDR3s across all four CD4+ subsets. The study found that naive, central memory and Treg TCRB repertoires appeared more similar in patients than in healthy donors.

Germline CDR1 is SGHTA and CDR2 is FQGTGA. The V segment lost 3 bases and the J segment 4 bases; nucleotides outside the gene matches: 9. This CDR3 is built from 16 residues. The entirety of the isolated RNA underwent reverse transcription, so expressed TCRB transcripts were sequenced. The method was immunoSEQ multiplex PCR; TCRdb's version includes in-frame clones alone and lacks a portion of them. The data contain hundreds of thousands of clones, 15% to 17% of them seen just once; the ten biggest clones take up 0.093%. Details on this clone: Antigen unknown.

J is TRBJ2-1 and V is TRBV7-3, with 7 positions matching TRBD2. The material sequenced was naive CD4+ T cells from blood. This TCR derives from a man between 18 and 29 years old in good health. Here the CDR3 reads CASSFYGGSTYNEQFF. Written as DNA, the CDR3 is TGTGCCAGCAGCTTCTATGGCGGGAGTACTTACAATGAGCAGTTCTTC.